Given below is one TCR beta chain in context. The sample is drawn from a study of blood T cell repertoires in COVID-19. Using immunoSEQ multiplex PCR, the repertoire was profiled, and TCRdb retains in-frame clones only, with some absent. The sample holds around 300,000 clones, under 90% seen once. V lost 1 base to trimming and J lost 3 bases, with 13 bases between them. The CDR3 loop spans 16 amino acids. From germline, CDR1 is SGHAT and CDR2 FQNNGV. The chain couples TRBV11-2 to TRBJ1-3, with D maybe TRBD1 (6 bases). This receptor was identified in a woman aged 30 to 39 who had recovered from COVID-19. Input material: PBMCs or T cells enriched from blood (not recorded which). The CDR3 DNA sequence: TGTGCCAGCAGCTTAGTTCCAGGGGCGATTGGAAACACCATATATTTT. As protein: CASSLVPGAIGNTIYF.